Listed here are 20 T cell receptor beta chains from one sample, sequenced in a study of early T cells in non-severe SARS-CoV-2 infection. MiXCR was run by TCRdb on the 5' RACE reads, yielding one entry per CDR3 protein. This sample has tens of thousands of distinct CDR3 sequences, with approximately 13% found just once. The sequencing input was whole blood. The receptors were sampled from an adult who was a healthcare worker with PCR-confirmed SARS-CoV-2 infection or an uninfected control (not recorded which).

The chain has TRBV6-5 and TRBJ1-2; 7 bases are shared with TRBD1. The length of the CDR3 is 16 residues. Trimming cost V 5 bases and J 8 bases; bases outside gene matches: 17. Germline CDR1 is MNHEY and CDR2 is SVGAGI. This chain's CDR3 is CASSQGLQGPQMGYTF. For the CDR3, the DNA is TGTGCCAGCAGTCAAGGATTACAGGGGCCCCAAATGGGCTACACCTTC.

V and J are TRBV18 and TRBJ1-5, with D maybe TRBD1 (5 bases). This CDR3 has 15 residues. Germline loops: CDR1 KGHSH, CDR2 LQKENI. Trimming stripped 4 bases from V and 4 bases from J, with 14 bases between. CDR3 sequence: CASSRPGPTNQPQHF. CDR3 nucleotides: TGTGCCAGCTCACGGCCGGGACCGACAAATCAGCCCCAGCATTTT.

The V and J genes are TRBV6-2 or TRBV6-3 and TRBJ1-5; D unresolved. CDR3 length: 17 residues. The V end lost 2 bases, the J end lost 0 bases, and 14 bases lay between the germline ends. Germline lookup yields CDR1 MNHEY and CDR2 SVGEGT. CDR3: CASSYRLGEDSNQPQHF. The CDR3, as DNA: TGTGCCAGCAGTTACAGACTCGGGGAGGATAGCAATCAGCCCCAGCATTTT.

This clonotype has more than one count but fewer than ten. The chain uses TRBV11-2 and TRBJ2-1; D unresolved. Trimming removed 2 bases from V and 5 bases from J, with 7 bases in between. There are 13 residues in the CDR3. Germline lookup yields CDR1 SGHAT and CDR2 FQNNGV. The CDR3 sequence: CASSLSTDNEQFF. CDR3 DNA: TGTGCCAGCAGCTTAAGTACGGACAATGAGCAGTTCTTC.

This clonotype turned up a few times. The chain is built from TRBV2 and TRBJ1-6, with no clear D. The germline V gene encodes CDR1 SNHLY and CDR2 FYNNEI. V was clipped by 8 bases and J by 7 bases, with 15 bases between them. The CDR3 covers 14 residues. This chain's CDR3 is CASARAAENSPLHF. The CDR3 nucleotides read TGTGCCAGCGCAAGGGCGGCGGAGAATTCACCCCTCCACTTT.

CDR3 amino acids: CASSSQGGTIQYF. CDR3 bases: TGTGCCAGCAGCTCCCAGGGGGGGACCATTCAGTACTTC. J is TRBJ2-4 and V is TRBV11-2; tentatively, D is TRBD1 or TRBD2 (7 bases each). Germline V gives CDR1 SGHAT, CDR2 FQNNGV. The ends were cut back, 4 bases at V and 9 bases at J, with 13 bases in the middle. The CDR3 is made up of 13 amino acids.

The chain combines TRBV9 with TRBJ2-3; 11 bases align to TRBD2. The germline CDR1 and CDR2 sequences are SGDLS and YYNGEE. The V segment lost 2 bases and the J segment 4 bases; nucleotides outside the gene matches: 3. This CDR3 contains 15 residues. The CDR3, as DNA: TGTGCCAGCAGCGTTAGCGGGAGGGCCGCAGATACGCAGTATTTT. Encoded protein: CASSVSGRAADTQYF.

This clonotype has ten or more counts. V is TRBV6-5 and J is TRBJ1-2; 10 bases map to TRBD1. This CDR3 spans 14 amino acids. V lost 6 bases, J lost 4 bases, and 5 bases stayed unmatched. Germline V lookup: CDR1 MNHEY, CDR2 SVGAGI. CDR3 DNA: TGTGCCAGCAGCGGGACAGGGGTCGGCTATGGCTACACCTTC. Translation gives CASSGTGVGYGYTF.

This clonotype was detected a few times. The rearrangement links TRBV3-1 to TRBJ1-6; tentatively, D is TRBD1 (5 bases). Germline V gene sequence: CDR1 LGHDT, CDR2 YNNKEL (reference sequence). V lost 4 bases to trimming and J lost 7 bases, with 11 bases between them. CDR3 length: 14 residues. Here the CDR3 DNA reads TGTGCCAGCAGCCCAAAGGGACCGAATTCACCCCTCCACTTT. It yields the protein CASSPKGPNSPLHF. Looking up the rest from reference TRBV3-1 and TRBJ1-6 gives the full variable domain: DTAVSQTPKYLVTQMGNDKSIKCEQNLGHDTMYWYKQDSKKFLKIMFSYNNKELIINETVPNRFSPKSPDKAHLNLHINSLELGDSAVYFCASSPKGPNSPLHFGNGTRLTVT.

This clonotype was seen a handful of times. The chain has TRBV5-1 and TRBJ2-1, with a possible D match to TRBD2 (6 bases). The CDR3 has 14 amino acids. Germline CDR1 SGHRS, CDR2 YFSETQ. V was shortened by 5 bases and J by 1 base, with 10 bases between the two germline ends. The CDR3 spells CASRRDRSYNEQFF. The DNA for the CDR3 is TGCGCCAGCAGGCGGGATAGGTCCTACAATGAGCAGTTCTTC.

The chain combines TRBV2 with TRBJ1-1, with 7 bases that match TRBD1. Trimming at V came to 6 bases and at J to 8 bases, leaving 12 bases not matched to a gene. Germline V gene sequence: CDR1 SNHLY, CDR2 FYNNEI. CDR3 length: 14 residues. CDR3 protein: CASSENRDSEEAFF. The CDR3 DNA is TGTGCCAGCAGCGAGAACCGGGACAGCGAGGAAGCTTTCTTT.

The chain employs TRBV20-1 and TRBJ1-2; D is perhaps TRBD1 (5 bases). Germline CDR1 and CDR2: DFQATT and SNEGSKA (reference sequence). V lost 3 bases and J lost 1, with 15 bases in between. The CDR3 totals 15 residues. The CDR3 spells CSARASGSFNYGYTF. The CDR3 bases are TGCAGTGCTAGGGCCTCAGGGAGCTTTAACTATGGCTACACCTTC.

This clonotype turned up a few times. V usage is TRBV6-5 and J usage is TRBJ1-4; 7 nucleotides match TRBD1. The CDR3 is 14 amino acids. The J segment lost 3 bases and the V segment lost 4 bases, leaving 2 bases of the junction unmatched. The V gene's germline CDR1 is MNHEY and CDR2 SVGAGI. The DNA of the CDR3 is TGTGCCAGCAGTTTAGGGACAGCTAATGAAAAACTGTTTTTT. Translation gives CASSLGTANEKLFF.

This clonotype was seen only a few times. The chain combines TRBV2 with TRBJ1-2; D not resolved. V was pared by 4 bases and J by 6 bases, with 9 bases between. Germline CDR1 reads SNHLY; CDR2 reads FYNNEI. This CDR3 comprises 12 residues. CDR3 nucleotides: TGTGCCAGCAGTGTATACAGTAATGGCTACACCTTC. Protein sequence: CASSVYSNGYTF.

This clonotype was observed many times. This chain joins TRBV3-1 and TRBJ2-7; D is possibly TRBD2 (6 bases). The germline CDR1 and CDR2 sequences are LGHDT and YNNKEL (reference sequence). This CDR3 region has 14 residues. V was trimmed by 3 bases and J by 4 bases, leaving 13 bases between them. CDR3: CASSHRGARYEQYF. CDR3 coding DNA: TGTGCCAGCAGCCACCGCGGGGCTCGATACGAGCAGTACTTC.

V gene TRBV29-1 combines with J gene TRBJ1-2, with D possibly matching TRBD1 (5 bases). V was clipped by 7 bases and J by 10 bases, with 19 bases between them. Germline CDR1 and CDR2: SQVTM and ANQGSEA. The CDR3 totals 12 residues. The CDR3 bases are TGCAGCGCTGTCCGGGACGGTCTCCACTACACCTTC. Protein product: CSAVRDGLHYTF.

This chain uses TRBV9 with TRBJ1-3; the D gene is possibly TRBD1 (5 bases). V lost 3 bases to trimming and J lost 4 bases, with 14 bases between them. Germline CDR1 is SGDLS and CDR2 is YYNGEE. This CDR3 region has 15 residues. For the CDR3, the DNA is TGTGCCAGCAGCGAGCGGGAGAGGGGAGGAAACACCATATATTTT. Translation gives CASSERERGGNTIYF.

The V call is TRBV30, the J call TRBJ2-3; either TRBD1 or TRBD2 may fit D (5 bases each). From germline, CDR1 is GTSNPN and CDR2 SVGIG (reference sequence). V gave up 5 bases and J gave up 7 bases, with 10 bases separating them. CDR3 length: 11 amino acids. The DNA for the CDR3 is TGTGCCTGGCTGCAGGGACATACGCAGTATTTT. Amino acids: CAWLQGHTQYF.

This chain joins TRBV20-1 and TRBJ1-1; D not resolved. This CDR3 region has 14 residues. V lost 3 bases, J lost 1 base, and 12 bases lay in between. CDR1 DFQATT and CDR2 SNEGSKA come from the germline V gene (reference sequence). CDR3: CSARSGSQNTEAFF. CDR3 in DNA: TGCAGTGCTAGGAGCGGCAGCCAGAACACTGAAGCTTTCTTT.

This clonotype came up many times. The J gene is TRBJ1-2, the V gene TRBV6-1; D is unclear. Germline-derived CDR1 and CDR2 are MNHNS and SASEGT. Trimming stripped 6 bases from V and 4 bases from J, with 18 bases between. The CDR3 runs to 15 residues. The CDR3 is CASRADGYIVYGYTF. CDR3 sequence (DNA): TGTGCCAGCAGAGCGGACGGATACATCGTCTATGGCTACACCTTC.